The 31 T cell receptor beta chains below were found in one sample sequenced in a study of blood T cell repertoires in COVID-19. Generated by immunoSEQ multiplex PCR, the TCRdb table keeps only in-frame clones and is missing some. The top ten clones hold roughly 7% of a sample with approximately 160,000 clones, roughly 86% of them seen once. Sequencing was performed on peripheral blood. All receptors come from a man aged 45-65 years with active or convalescent COVID-19.

This chain links TRBV7-6 with TRBJ2-1, with a weak D call TRBD1 (6 bases). Germline CDR1 reads SGHVS; CDR2 reads FNYEAQ. Trimming left V 2 bases short and J 7 bases short, with 18 bases between. This CDR3 is 16 amino acids long. CDR3 bases: TGTGCCAGCAGCTTAAACCCCAAGGGGGTAGGGAATGAGCAGTTCTTC. Its protein is CASSLNPKGVGNEQFF.

J is TRBJ2-1 and V is TRBV2; tentative D call: TRBD2 (6 bases). The CDR3 totals 15 residues. Between the trimmed V and J ends, which lost 7 bases and 5 bases, there was a span of 18 bases. The germline gives CDR1 SNHLY, CDR2 FYNNEI. The CDR3 DNA reads as TGTGCCAGCACCCGAAGTGAACTAGCTGACAATGAGCAGTTCTTC. Translation: CASTRSELADNEQFF. The full variable domain, rest sourced from reference TRBV2 and TRBJ2-1, is EPEVTQTPSHQVTQMGQEVILRCVPISNHLYFYWYRQILGQKVEFLVSFYNNEISEKSEIFDDQFSVERPDGSNFTLKIRSTKLEDSAMYFCASTRSELADNEQFFGPGTRLTVL.

This sequence joins TRBV19 and TRBJ2-7; a weak D match, TRBD2 (5 bases). This CDR3 comprises 14 residues. The germline gives CDR1 LNHDA, CDR2 SQIVND (reference sequence). Trimming pared 5 bases from V and 2 bases from J, leaving 13 bases between. CDR3 DNA: TGTGCCAGTAGTTCCCCGGGATCCACCTACGAGCAGTACTTC. As protein: CASSSPGSTYEQYF.

The rearrangement uses TRBV14 and TRBJ2-5; 7 nucleotides match TRBD2. CDR1 is SGHDN and CDR2 is FVKESK in the germline V gene. This CDR3 is built from 14 residues. The V gene end was trimmed by 4 bases and the J gene end by 1 base; junction bases not matched to a gene: 3. CDR3 sequence: CASSPRLAQETQYF. The CDR3 bases are TGTGCCAGCAGCCCGAGACTAGCCCAAGAGACCCAGTACTTC.

This sequence joins TRBV19 and TRBJ1-5, with D uncertain. Trimming pared 3 bases from V and 0 bases from J, leaving 12 bases between. The CDR3 runs 16 residues. Germline V gene sequence: CDR1 LNHDA, CDR2 SQIVND (reference sequence). The CDR3 loop reads CASSIGVASSNQPQHF. CDR3 coding DNA: TGTGCCAGTAGTATTGGGGTAGCGTCTAGCAATCAGCCCCAGCATTTT.

This sequence joins TRBV11-2 and TRBJ2-1; D may be TRBD2 (6 bases). The CDR3 has 14 amino acids. Germline V gene sequence: CDR1 SGHAT, CDR2 FQNNGV. V was cut by 5 bases and J by 5 bases, with 13 bases left in between. CDR3 coding DNA: TGTGCCAGCAGCCACCGGGACTCTCACAATGAGCAGTTCTTC. Translating it yields CASSHRDSHNEQFF.

There are many counts of this clone. J is TRBJ1-5 and V is TRBV6-4; TRBD1 is a possible D gene (5 bases). Germline lookup yields CDR1 MRHNA and CDR2 SNTAGT. V was cut by 5 bases and J by 1 base, with 6 bases left in between. The CDR3 is made up of 13 amino acids. The CDR3 DNA is TGTGCCAGCAGTCAGGGAAGCAATCAGCCCCAGCATTTT. Translating it yields CASSQGSNQPQHF.

This clone was seen once. V usage is TRBV19 and J usage is TRBJ1-5, with a tentative D call TRBD1 (5 bases). CDR1 is LNHDA and CDR2 is SQIVND in the germline V gene (reference sequence). The CDR3 is 13 amino acids. V was clipped by 6 bases and J by 3 bases, with 9 bases between them. CDR3 DNA: TGTGCCAGTAGCCGACAGTTCAATCAGCCCCAGCATTTT. Residues: CASSRQFNQPQHF.

The rearrangement uses TRBV7-8 and TRBJ2-7, with 7 positions matching TRBD2. Unmatched junction bases numbered 8, after V lost 2 bases and J lost 7 bases. The CDR3 sequence is 14 residues long. CDR1 SGHVS and CDR2 FQNEAQ come from the germline V gene. The CDR3 region has the DNA TGTGCCAGCAGCTTAACGCAGCGGGACTGGGAGCAGTACTTC. Protein product: CASSLTQRDWEQYF.

The rearrangement links TRBV3-1 (or the pseudogene TRBV3-2) to TRBJ1-5; 7 nucleotides line up with TRBD1. V dropped 5 bases and J dropped 5; count of bases not matched to a gene: 6. Germline assignment: CDR1 LGHDT and CDR2 YNNKEL (reference sequence). CDR3 length: 14 amino acids. CDR3 protein: CASSYDREHQPQHF. The CDR3 coding sequence is TGTGCCAGCAGCTATGACAGGGAACATCAGCCCCAGCATTTT.

The chain employs TRBV5-1 and TRBJ2-5; D possibly corresponds to TRBD2 (5 bases). The CDR3 consists of 17 residues. Germline CDR1 and CDR2: SGHRS and YFSETQ. V shed 4 bases and J shed 2 bases, with 21 bases lying between them. The CDR3 region has the DNA TGCGCCAGCAGCCCACGGGCCGGAGGAGGACCACAAGAGACCCAGTACTTC. Its translation: CASSPRAGGGPQETQYF.

The chain uses TRBV5-1 and TRBJ2-7; D may be TRBD1 (6 bases). The CDR3 runs 15 residues. Trimming removed 4 bases at V and 0 bases at J, with 14 bases between. Germline CDR1 SGHRS, CDR2 YFSETQ. CDR3 in amino acids: CASSVGGQPSYEQYF. In DNA, the CDR3 is TGCGCCAGCAGCGTCGGAGGACAGCCCTCCTACGAGCAGTACTTC.

The chain carries TRBV24-1 and TRBJ2-3; D gene uncertain. CDR3 length equals 13 residues. Germline CDR1 reads KGHDR; CDR2 reads SFDVKD. V lost 4 bases to trimming and J lost 6 bases, with 10 bases between them. This CDR3 is CATSDPPRDTQYF. In nucleotides, the CDR3 is TGTGCCACCAGTGACCCACCTCGGGATACGCAGTATTTT.

CDR3 in amino acids: CASSRRGFNEKLFF. The CDR3 nucleotides are TGTGCCAGCAGTCGAAGGGGCTTTAATGAAAAACTGTTTTTT. The genes are TRBV27 and TRBJ1-4; possible D gene TRBD1, 5 bases. Germline CDR1 and CDR2: MNHEY and SMNVEV (reference sequence). The length of the CDR3 is 14 residues. V shed 5 bases and J shed 4 bases, with 11 bases lying between them.

This rearrangement joins TRBV11-2 to TRBJ2-4; the match to TRBD1 covers 9 bases. Trimming removed 8 bases from V and 0 bases from J; junction bases left unmatched: 5. The CDR3 length is 15 residues. Germline V gene sequence: CDR1 SGHAT, CDR2 FQNNGV. Written as DNA, the CDR3 is TGTGCCAGCGGACAGGACAGGGGAGCCAAAAACATTCAGTACTTC. Translation gives CASGQDRGAKNIQYF.

The chain has TRBV3-1 (or the pseudogene TRBV3-2) and TRBJ1-2, with 7 bases that match TRBD1. The trim removed 4 bases at V and 4 bases at J, leaving 6 bases unmatched. The CDR3 runs 14 residues. Looked up from germline, CDR1 is LGHDT and CDR2 is YNNKEL (reference sequence). The DNA of the CDR3 is TGTGCCAGCAGCCGGTTGGGACAGAGCTATGGCTACACCTTC. Translation: CASSRLGQSYGYTF.

This chain connects TRBV29-1 to TRBJ1-1; D might be TRBD1 (5 bases). V lost 7 bases to trimming and J lost 0 bases, with 18 bases between them. The CDR3 contains 15 residues. The germline V gene encodes CDR1 SQVTM and CDR2 ANQGSEA. CDR3 in amino acids: CSAQGSTFMNTEAFF. The CDR3 nucleotides are TGCAGCGCCCAGGGATCTACTTTCATGAACACTGAAGCTTTCTTT.

The V call is TRBV5-1, the J call TRBJ1-2; the D is unclear. The CDR3 has 14 amino acids. V was trimmed by 6 bases and J by 2 bases, leaving 14 bases between them. Per germline, CDR1 SGHRS and CDR2 YFSETQ. Here the CDR3 DNA reads TGCGCCAGCACGTATCGGCCACAGAACTATGGCTACACCTTC. It is translated as CASTYRPQNYGYTF.

This rearrangement joins TRBV4-3 to TRBJ2-2; D remains unclear. Trimming removed 1 base at V and 7 bases at J, with 13 bases between. The CDR3 is made up of 15 amino acids. CDR1 and CDR2 from the germline V gene are LGHNA and YSLEER. The CDR3 loop reads CASSQVMGNHGELFF. For the CDR3, the DNA is TGCGCCAGCAGCCAAGTTATGGGCAACCACGGGGAGCTGTTTTTT.

The chain uses TRBV6-4 and TRBJ2-3; 9 bases are shared with TRBD2. Trimming at V came to 6 bases and at J to 3 bases, leaving 7 bases not matched to a gene. CDR3 length: 15 amino acids. Germline V CDR1 and CDR2: MRHNA, SNTAGT. The CDR3 nucleotides read TGTGCCAGCAGCTATAGCGGGAGCAGGACAGATACGCAGTATTTT. It encodes CASSYSGSRTDTQYF.

This clone was counted a single time. The J gene is TRBJ1-6, the V gene TRBV6-4; possibly TRBD1 for D (5 bases). This CDR3 has 14 residues. Trimming cost V 6 bases and J 7 bases, with 13 bases left between them. From germline, CDR1 is MRHNA and CDR2 SNTAGT. Here the CDR3 DNA reads TGTGCCAGCAGACCCAGGGCCGCGAATTCACCCCTCCACTTT. It translates to CASRPRAANSPLHF.

J is TRBJ2-7 and V is TRBV6-5; 8 bases align to TRBD1. After removal of 6 bases from V and 6 bases from J, the junction contained 10 bases not matched to a gene. CDR1 and CDR2 from the germline V gene are MNHEY and SVGAGI. The CDR3 contains 14 residues. The CDR3 sequence is CASRRQGPSGEQYF. The CDR3 coding sequence is TGTGCCAGCAGGAGACAGGGGCCCAGTGGCGAGCAGTACTTC.

The gene calls are TRBV12-3 or TRBV12-4 and TRBJ1-2, with D possibly matching TRBD1 (6 bases). V shed 3 bases and J shed 8 bases, with 13 bases lying between them. CDR3 size: 13 residues. In nucleotides, the CDR3 is TGTGCCAGCAGTTTGGGAAGGGGGATCGGCTACACCTTC. Residues: CASSLGRGIGYTF.

This rearrangement joins TRBV9 to TRBJ1-1, with D possibly matching TRBD1 (6 bases). Germline V gives CDR1 SGDLS, CDR2 YYNGEE. There are 14 residues in the CDR3. With 3 bases removed from V and 5 bases from J, the gap between germline ends came to 14 bases. The chain's CDR3 is CASSAGQRGTEAFF. For the CDR3, the DNA is TGTGCCAGCAGCGCAGGACAGCGTGGGACTGAAGCTTTCTTT. Full variable domain (remainder filled in from reference TRBV9 and TRBJ1-1): DSGVTQTPKHLITATGQRVTLRCSPRSGDLSVYWYQQSLDQGLQFLIQYYNGEERAKGNILERFSAQQFPDLHSELNLSSLELGDSALYFCASSAGQRGTEAFFGQGTRLTVV.

This sequence joins TRBV19 and TRBJ2-7; 12 nucleotides match TRBD1. The trim removed 1 base at V and 2 bases at J, leaving 9 bases unmatched. The CDR3 contains 18 residues. CDR1 and CDR2 (germline): LNHDA, SQIVND (reference sequence). CDR3 coding DNA: TGTGCCAGTAGTATAGTCGGGACAGGGGGCCTGAATGCCTACGAGCAGTACTTC. Its protein product is CASSIVGTGGLNAYEQYF.

This clone was detected a few times. The V and J genes are TRBV5-1 and TRBJ2-3; 8 bases are shared with TRBD2. The CDR3 runs 16 residues. Per the germline V gene, CDR1 is SGHRS and CDR2 is YFSETQ. Germline trimming cut 0 bases from V and 4 bases from J; bases unmatched to any gene: 7. CDR3 nucleotides: TGCGCCAGCAGCTTGGGTCCCGGGAGGGCCGCAGATACGCAGTATTTT. Protein: CASSLGPGRAADTQYF.

The chain uses TRBV6-5 and TRBJ1-1; 9 nucleotides align to TRBD1. Germline assignment: CDR1 MNHEY and CDR2 SVGAGI. With V trimmed by 6 bases and J by 3 bases, 8 bases remained unmatched. CDR3 length: 15 amino acids. CDR3 coding DNA: TGTGCCAGCAGAACCGGACAGGGGCATTACACTGAAGCTTTCTTT. This codes for CASRTGQGHYTEAFF.

This chain connects TRBV24-1 to TRBJ2-1; 10 bases fit TRBD1. The length of the CDR3 is 18 residues. Germline lookup yields CDR1 KGHDR and CDR2 SFDVKD. V dropped 4 bases and J dropped 6; count of bases not matched to a gene: 14. CDR3 DNA: TGTGCCACCAGTGAACCAAGGGACAGGGGTCGGTCTGTCAATGAGCAGTTCTTC. Residues: CATSEPRDRGRSVNEQFF.

The chain has TRBV11-3 and TRBJ2-7; D perhaps matches TRBD1 (6 bases). Trimming took 4 bases from V and 7 from J, leaving 14 bases between them. Germline loops: CDR1 SGHNT, CDR2 YENEEA. CDR3 length equals 13 residues. CDR3 sequence (DNA): TGTGCCAGCAGCTCCCAGGGGTCGGGGGAGCAGTACTTC. Its translation is CASSSQGSGEQYF.

The V gene is TRBV6-5, the J gene TRBJ1-5; 10 nucleotides agree with TRBD1. V lost 6 bases and J lost 7; bases outside the gene matches: 6. This CDR3 comprises 14 residues. Looked up from germline, CDR1 is MNHEY and CDR2 is SVGAGI. CDR3 sequence: CASRRQGAGQPQHF. The CDR3 DNA sequence: TGTGCCAGCAGGAGACAGGGGGCAGGGCAGCCCCAGCATTTT.

This clone was seen at least ten times. CDR3 nucleotides: TGTAGAGGGGGCTCCCAGCATTTT. Protein: CRGGSQHF. The V gene is TRBV19, the J gene TRBJ1-5; 7 bases fit TRBD1. CDR1 LNHDA and CDR2 SQIVND come from the germline V gene (reference sequence). This CDR3 region has 8 residues. The full variable domain, its missing parts supplied by reference TRBV19 and TRBJ1-5, is DGGITQSPKYLFRKEGQNVTLSCEQNLNHDAMYWYRQDPGQGLRLIYYSQIVNDFQKGDIAEGYSVSREKKESFPLTVTSAQKNPTAFYLCRGGSQHFGDGTRLSIL.